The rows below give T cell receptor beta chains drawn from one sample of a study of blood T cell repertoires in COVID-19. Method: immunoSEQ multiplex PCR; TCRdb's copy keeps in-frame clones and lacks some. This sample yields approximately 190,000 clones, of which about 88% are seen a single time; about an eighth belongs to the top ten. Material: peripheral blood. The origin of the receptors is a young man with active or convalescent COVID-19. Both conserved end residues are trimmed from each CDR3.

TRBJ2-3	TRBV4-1	ASSGSLFTDTQY
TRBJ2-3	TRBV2	ASSGNRGPTDTQY
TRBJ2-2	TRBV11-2	ASSSLTSGRGTGELF
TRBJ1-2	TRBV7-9	ASSPDGEINYGYT
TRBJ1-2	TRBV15	ATSRAGGQSYGYT
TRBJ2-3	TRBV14	ASSQDWTSGRRTDTQY
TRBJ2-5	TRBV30	AWSGQGGETQY
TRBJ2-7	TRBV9	ASSAEPGEQY
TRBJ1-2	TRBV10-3	AISGDRGKGLNYGYT
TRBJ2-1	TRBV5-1	ASSPLNDRGNEQF
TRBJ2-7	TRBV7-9	ASSLRVAGEYEQY
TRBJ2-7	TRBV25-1	ASSESVVGAHYEQY
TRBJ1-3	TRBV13	ASRTGSWNTIY
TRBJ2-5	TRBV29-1	SVEWSWHGYQETQY
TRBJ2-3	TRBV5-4	ASSLRLAGAGDTQY
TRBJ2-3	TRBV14	ASSPTIFFSPNLTDTQY
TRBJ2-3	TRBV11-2	ASRASGSSTDTQY
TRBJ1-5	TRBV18	ASSPRPGDSNQPQH
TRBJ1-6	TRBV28	ASHRGKLAPLH
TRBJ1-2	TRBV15	ATSRSGGYGYT
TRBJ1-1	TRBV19	ASGGGMAEAF
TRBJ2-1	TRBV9	ASSVDTGDYNEQF
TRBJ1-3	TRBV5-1	ASSLGTRRGNTIY
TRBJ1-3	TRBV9	ASSVEGGSGNTIY
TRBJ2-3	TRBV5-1	ASSSGGGGDTQY
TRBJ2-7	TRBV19	ASSRNSLSYEQY
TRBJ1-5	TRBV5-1	ASSFTTGDQPQH
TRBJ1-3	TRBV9	ASSVYQDGSSGNTIY
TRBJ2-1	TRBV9	ASSPRLGGESYNEQF
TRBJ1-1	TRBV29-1	SVEDPGNLRGTEAF
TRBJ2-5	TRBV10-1	ASSEGTVVQETQY
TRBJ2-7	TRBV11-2	ASSEASGRAYEQY
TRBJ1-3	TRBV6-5	ASSPTGYGNTIY
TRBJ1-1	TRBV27	ASSFRPASGATEAF
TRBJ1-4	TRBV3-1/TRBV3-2	ASSLDPRVRDEKLF
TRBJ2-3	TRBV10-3	AIKPSGSSTDTQY
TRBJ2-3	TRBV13	ASSLFGGGSTDTQY
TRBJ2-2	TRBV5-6	ASSGSGTATGELF